A single sample is the source of the 19 T cell receptor beta chains below, sequenced in a study of Graves' ophthalmopathy and Graves' hyperthyroidism. The sequenced template was RNA, covering the TCR beta CDR3 region. The first round was an RT-PCR with HTBI primers, and the second round was a multiplex PCR. One entry per CDR3 protein, called by TCRdb with MiXCR from the multiplex PCR reads. The table shows about 620,000 distinct CDR3 sequences, with approximately 22% occurring only once. Sequencing input: peripheral blood. These receptors came from a woman younger than 30 with stable Graves' hyperthyroidism. Some clones in this sample may be carry-over from other donors' samples.

This chain joins TRBV4-1 and TRBJ1-6; D uncertain. Germline V gene lookup returns CDR1 MGHRA and CDR2 YSYEKL. The CDR3 covers 12 residues. Trimming left V 4 bases short and J 11 bases short, with 9 bases between. Here the CDR3 DNA reads TGCGCCAGCAGCCGCTATGGGACACCCCTCCACTTT. Its protein product is CASSRYGTPLHF.

This clonotype was found many times. The chain carries TRBV7-9 and TRBJ1-2; D is unresolved. V shed 5 bases and J shed 4 bases, with 5 bases lying between them. Per germline, CDR1 SEHNR and CDR2 FQNEAQ (reference sequence). This CDR3 comprises 11 residues. Here the CDR3 reads CASSHSYGYTF. CDR3 nucleotides: TGTGCCAGCAGCCATAGCTATGGCTACACCTTC. Filled out from reference TRBV7-9 and TRBJ1-2, the complete variable domain reads DTGVSQNPRHKITKRGQNVTFRCDPISEHNRLYWYRQTLGQGPEFLTYFQNEAQLEKSRLLSDRFSAERPKGSFSTLEIQRTEQGDSAMYLCASSHSYGYTFGSGTRLTVV.

This clonotype was seen repeatedly, ten times or more. The chain carries TRBV12-3 or TRBV12-4 and TRBJ1-4; the match to TRBD1 covers 7 bases. J lost 5 bases, V lost 4 bases, and 7 bases had no gene match. The CDR3 has 15 amino acids. The CDR3 DNA reads TGTGCCAGCAGTTCCTCCGGGACAGTCAATGAAAAACTGTTTTTT. Amino acid sequence: CASSSSGTVNEKLFF.

At least ten counts were recorded for this clonotype. The rearrangement uses TRBV11-2 and TRBJ1-5; D is unresolved. The length of the CDR3 is 17 residues. Trimming stripped 2 bases from V and 0 bases from J, with 14 bases between. Germline-derived CDR1 and CDR2 are SGHAT and FQNNGV. The CDR3 is CASSLFAGLNSNQPQHF. CDR3 coding DNA: TGTGCCAGCAGCTTATTTGCGGGGTTAAATAGCAATCAGCCCCAGCATTTT.

The chain uses TRBV20-1 and TRBJ2-7, with TRBD2 matching 8 bases. Trimming took 2 bases from V and 6 from J; bases not matched to a gene: 9. The CDR3 loop spans 14 amino acids. Germline-derived CDR1 and CDR2 are DFQATT and SNEGSKA (reference sequence). For the CDR3, the DNA is TGCAGTGCTAGAACTAGCGGCGACCTATTCGAGCAGTACTTC. Amino acid sequence: CSARTSGDLFEQYF.

The chain joins TRBV10-2 to TRBJ1-5; D remains unclear. This CDR3 comprises 12 residues. Germline CDR1 and CDR2: WSHSY and SAAADI. V lost 7 bases and J 4 bases, leaving 8 bases between the germline ends. CDR3 residues: CASISRNQPQHF. The DNA for the CDR3 is TGCGCCAGCATTAGTCGTAATCAGCCCCAGCATTTT.

This clonotype was seen many times. This chain links TRBV30 with TRBJ2-2; 7 bases are shared with TRBD1. The CDR3 spans 15 residues. In germline, CDR1 is GTSNPN, CDR2 SVGIG (reference sequence). V lost 2 bases, J lost 6 bases, and 9 bases stayed unmatched. The DNA for the CDR3 is TGTGCCTGGAGTAACTCGGACAGGCAAGCCGGGGAGCTGTTTTTT. Translated: CAWSNSDRQAGELFF. The full variable domain, in which reference TRBV30 and TRBJ2-2 provide the parts outside the CDR3, is SQTIHQWPATLVQPVGSPLSLECTVEGTSNPNLYWYRQAAGRGLQLLFYSVGIGQISSEVPQNLSASRPQDRQFILSSKKLLLSDSGFYLCAWSNSDRQAGELFFGEGSRLTVL.

This clonotype has just a few counts. V usage is TRBV7-2 and J usage is TRBJ2-7; unclear D gene. V dropped 4 bases and J dropped 1 base, with 14 bases sitting between them. Per the germline V gene, CDR1 is SGHTA and CDR2 is FQGNSA. This CDR3 is built from 15 residues. The CDR3 sequence is CASSSPPEGSYEQYF. The DNA of the CDR3 is TGTGCCAGCAGCTCCCCCCCGGAAGGGTCCTACGAGCAGTACTTC.

The chain joins TRBV7-2 to TRBJ1-1; D call uncertain. Trimming shortened V by 5 bases and J by 6 bases, and 19 bases separated the two germline ends. Germline lookup yields CDR1 SGHTA and CDR2 FQGNSA. The CDR3 consists of 15 residues. CDR3 protein: CASSPRAGLSAEAFF. The CDR3 nucleotides read TGTGCCAGCAGCCCCCGGGCAGGACTAAGTGCTGAAGCTTTCTTT.

This clonotype was detected ten times or more. The chain recombines TRBV12-3 or TRBV12-4 with TRBJ1-1; the match to TRBD1 covers 8 bases. The CDR3 runs to 14 residues. V gave up 9 bases and J gave up 4 bases; unmatched junction bases: 10. The CDR3 sequence is CASGIRGHGTEAFF. The CDR3 DNA sequence: TGTGCCAGTGGTATCAGGGGGCATGGCACTGAAGCTTTCTTT.

In this sample, this clonotype turned up many times. The genes are TRBV9 and TRBJ2-5, with 9 bases matching TRBD1. This CDR3 is 15 amino acids long. V shed 2 bases and J 5 bases; nucleotides not matched to a gene: 7. The germline V gene has CDR1 SGDLS and CDR2 YYNGEE. CDR3 residues: CASSVEDRGVETQYF. The CDR3 DNA sequence: TGTGCCAGCAGCGTTGAGGACAGGGGTGTGGAGACCCAGTACTTC.

This clonotype was observed many times. The rearrangement joins TRBV28 to TRBJ1-5, with 9 bases lining up with TRBD1. This CDR3 has 14 residues. Trimming at V came to 1 base and at J to 5 bases, leaving 0 bases not matched to a gene. Germline-derived CDR1 and CDR2 are MDHEN and SYDVKM. The CDR3 loop is CASSLYRGHQPQHF. The CDR3 DNA reads as TGTGCCAGCAGTTTATACAGGGGGCATCAGCCCCAGCATTTT.

Note on this clonotype: A single base separates this from a much larger clone, so it may be a read error. The rearrangement joins TRBV6-2 or TRBV6-3 to TRBJ1-6; D remains unclear. Germline V gene sequence: CDR1 MNHEY, CDR2 SVGEGT. The CDR3 is 11 residues long. The CDR3: CASSYGSHLHF. The CDR3 region has the DNA TGTGCCAGCAGTTATGGGTCACACCTCCACTTT.

This clonotype was counted a few times. CDR3 sequence: CASSPTLAGSTGELFF. Written as DNA, the CDR3 is TGCGCCAGCAGCCCCACCCTAGCGGGGTCCACCGGGGAGCTGTTTTTT. This sequence joins TRBV5-1 and TRBJ2-2; TRBD2 agrees at 9 bases. The V segment lost 4 bases and the J segment 4 bases; nucleotides outside the gene matches: 8. Germline values: CDR1 SGHRS, CDR2 YFSETQ. This CDR3 contains 16 residues.

This clonotype was picked up a small number of times. The V gene is TRBV6-1, the J gene TRBJ1-1, with D perhaps TRBD1 (5 bases). The CDR3 loop spans 17 amino acids. CDR1 is MNHNS and CDR2 is SASEGT in the germline V gene. V was cut by 5 bases and J by 2 bases, with 21 bases left in between. The CDR3 sequence: CASSPKPKGLSNTEAFF. The CDR3, as DNA: TGTGCCAGCAGTCCGAAGCCAAAGGGACTGAGCAACACTGAAGCTTTCTTT.

This clonotype has a count of ten or more. This chain links TRBV20-1 with TRBJ1-2; weak D call: TRBD1 (6 bases). Germline-derived CDR1 and CDR2 are DFQATT and SNEGSKA (reference sequence). CDR3 length: 16 residues. V shed 4 bases and J shed 7 bases, with 25 bases lying between them. CDR3 DNA sequence: TGCAGTGCTACGGGGGCGGCGACCCTTCTCGGCGGTGGCTACACCTTC. This codes for CSATGAATLLGGGYTF.

Here the CDR3 reads CATSNRVYNSPLHF. CDR3 nucleotide sequence: TGTGCCACCAGCAACCGGGTTTATAATTCACCCCTCCACTTT. The V and J genes are TRBV15 and TRBJ1-6; D unresolved. The length of the CDR3 is 14 residues. With 4 bases removed from V and 4 bases from J, the gap between germline ends came to 8 bases. The germline CDR1 and CDR2 sequences are LNHNV and YYDKDF (reference sequence).

This clonotype has ten or more counts. The germline gene is not matched at one end of the junction; a read error may be the cause. CDR3 protein: CANSLGLAATGELFF. DNA for the CDR3: TGTGCCAACAGTTTGGGACTAGCGGCCACCGGGGAGCTGTTTTTT. The chain couples TRBV27 to TRBJ2-2, with 11 positions matching TRBD2. The CDR3 is 15 residues long. Germline values: CDR1 MNHEY, CDR2 SMNVEV (reference sequence).

This clonotype was counted many times. The chain links TRBV2 to TRBJ2-7, with 12 bases fitting TRBD2. The trim removed 7 bases at V and 0 bases at J, leaving 4 bases unmatched. The CDR3 has 15 amino acids. CDR1 is SNHLY and CDR2 is FYNNEI in the germline V gene. The CDR3 is CASKTSGGYSYEQYF. In nucleotides, the CDR3 is TGTGCCAGCAAAACTAGCGGGGGGTACTCCTACGAGCAGTACTTC. The entire variable domain, with the rest obtained from reference TRBV2 and TRBJ2-7, is as follows: EPEVTQTPSHQVTQMGQEVILRCVPISNHLYFYWYRQILGQKVEFLVSFYNNEISEKSEIFDDQFSVERPDGSNFTLKIRSTKLEDSAMYFCASKTSGGYSYEQYFGPGTRLTVT.